The present T cell receptor (beta chain) was sequenced within a study of CD8+ T cells in alopecia areata. V lost 6 bases and J lost 0, with 8 bases in between. CDR3 size: 13 residues. Germline CDR1 is MGHRA and CDR2 is YSYEKL. Note on this clone: What it binds is not known.

General study findings and limits: Patients displayed less clarity in TCR sharing than mice, a finding possibly related to HLA.

Peripheral blood samples and lesional scalp punch biopsies were obtained from alopecia areata patients. Both CD4+ and CD8+ T cells were separated by sorting PBMCs. RNA extraction was followed by reverse transcription into cDNA, which acted as the sequencing template. The protocol was immunoSEQ multiplex PCR, while the TCRdb copy is restricted to in-frame clones and leaves out a portion. The repertoire consists of some 130,000 clones, with about 47% occurring once and the leading ten covering 15% to 20%. This specimen was CD8+ T cells sorted from blood, taken at week 0. The V gene is TRBV4-1, the J gene TRBJ1-1; D might be TRBD1 (5 bases). The receptor was derived from a human donor with alopecia areata. In DNA, the CDR3 is TGCGCCAGCAGTCAGACAGTGAACACTGAAGCTTTCTTT. Translation: CASSQTVNTEAFF.